This T cell receptor (beta chain) comes out of a study of blood T cells in healthy people across ages (dated by TCRdb to 2013 to 2016). Study-wide context: In model experiments, roughly one uniquely barcoded TCR beta cDNA molecule per two T cells was captured by template switching. To track age-related changes in TCR beta repertoire diversity, the study relied on deep sequencing normalized with unique cDNA molecular identifiers. The donors were split into four age groups: young (average 16 years), middle-aged (nearly 40), aged (around 67) and long-lived (roughly 80). To avoid experimental bias, donors of different ages were distributed randomly across sequencing lanes. For two donors (one aged 18 to 30 and one aged 80 or older), the study analyzed two additional independent replicas of 1 million unique cDNA reads from the same blood draw.

Receptor libraries were prepared by 5' RACE. The data were produced on an Illumina HiSeq 2500. A second PCR of about 7 to 12 cycles was run with a J-beta primer mix and a sample-barcoded 5' primer. A unique molecular identifier was introduced onto each TCR beta cDNA molecule by a template-switch 5' adaptor carrying 12 random nucleotides. At least 2.5 million CDR3-containing paired-end reads were obtained from each sample. The Mint cDNA synthesis kit, primed by a TRBC-specific oligonucleotide, was used to synthesize first-strand cDNA from all RNA. Following uracil-DNA glycosylase treatment, all cDNA underwent a first 18-cycle PCR with the universal primers M1SS and BC2_uni_R. In the original analysis: For normalization, 1 million high-quality reads were randomly selected from each sample, with every read carrying a distinct molecular identifier. Instead of being binned into consensus sequences, reads with shared molecular identifiers were discarded. MiTCR, with a Q25 quality threshold and the strictest error-elimination algorithm, was used for CDR3 identification, clonotype clustering and error correction. A nonparametric unseen species model with Euler transformation was used to estimate lower-bound total TCR beta diversity. The public reads were reanalyzed by TCRdb: fastp trimming at Q25, MiXCR alignment, in-frame beta chains only. Rows with one shared CDR3 protein collapse into an entry with the most common genes and DNA. The V and J calls reflect TCRdb's pipeline rather than the authors' work. This sample holds some 1.6 million distinct CDR3 sequences; about 35% were observed only once. About 10% of the sample is held by the ten biggest clonotypes.

The 39 donors, aged about 6 to 95 years, were systemically healthy Caucasian individuals from Russia. Each donor gave roughly 9 milliliters of peripheral blood, drawn into EDTA-treated Vacutainer tubes. Ficoll-Paque density-gradient centrifugation was used to isolate PBMCs, with at least 7 million obtained per sample. Trizol reagent was used to extract total RNA from PBMCs, with at least 5.5 micrograms per sample. Naive CD45RAhigh/CD27high T cell percentages were measured by flow cytometry on a PBMC aliquot from every donor. Remarks on this clonotype: Its antigen is still unknown. No clone much larger than this one lies a single base away; base qualities are absent.

V and J lose 1 base and 3 bases, and a span of 11 bases separates them. There are 14 amino acids in the CDR3, from cysteine to phenylalanine inclusive. The sequence is cut down to CDR3 DNA, 42 bases in frame from base 1. CDR1 and CDR2 (SGHRS, YFSETQ) derive from the germline V gene. Broad study findings and their caveats: Total diversity estimates from one million sequenced T cells were considered lower bounds and underestimates. Because the CMV infection status of the donors was unknown, age-related changes in expanded clonotypes may potentially have been confounded. Since profiling was done on bulk unsorted PBMCs, naive and antigen-experienced compartments could not be conclusively compared. Observed TCR beta diversity per million T cells fell roughly linearly with age, and a significant reduction was already apparent by age roughly 40. The long-lived group showed more naive CD4+ T cells, fewer expanded clones and increased TCR diversity than the aged group, suggesting age selection. A strong correlation was found between observed TCR beta diversity and the percentage of naive T cells measured by flow cytometry.

The clonotype was recovered from a woman aged 25 to 39 in good health. The specimen sequenced was blood. The chain couples TRBV5-1 to TRBJ2-7, with the identity of the D gene unclear. At the DNA level, the sequence is TGCGCCAGCAGCTTGAATTTAGCCGGCTACGAGCAGTACTTC. This translates into CASSLNLAGYEQYF. With the portions outside the CDR3 filled from the reference TRBV5-1 and TRBJ2-7 genes, the complete variable region becomes KAGVTQTPRYLIKTRGQQVTLSCSPISGHRSVSWYQQTPGQGLQFLFEYFSETQRNKGNFPGRFSGRQFSNSRSEMNVSTLELGDSALYLCASSLNLAGYEQYFGPGTRLTVT.